The clone carrying this T cell receptor beta chain has just one count. These data originate in a study of T cell changes during pregnancy in multiple sclerosis. The repertoire was sequenced with immunoSEQ multiplex PCR; TCRdb's copy has only in-frame clones and lacks some. The sample holds some 40,000 clones; 93% are singletons and the top ten take 0.41%. This sample comprised CD4+ T cells from peripheral blood mononuclear cells, obtained in the first trimester of pregnancy. This sequence was found in a female donor with multiple sclerosis, enrolled in a pregnancy study.

CDR3 nucleotides: TGTGCCTGGAGTGTAGGCCTAGTGGAGGCCGATGAGCAGTTCTTC. Translated: CAWSVGLVEADEQFF. The rearrangement joins TRBV30 to TRBJ2-1; D is possibly TRBD2 (5 bases). Germline V lookup: CDR1 GTSNPN, CDR2 SVGIG (reference sequence). The V end was cut by 0 bases, the J end by 8 bases, with 17 bases between. The CDR3 has 15 amino acids.